This T cell receptor beta chain was sequenced in a study of T cells in Graves' hyperthyroidism and ophthalmopathy. Any patient presenting with uncontrolled infection, other autoimmune disease, pregnancy or lactation was left out. Trimming at V came to 0 bases and at J to 6 bases, leaving 15 bases not matched to a gene. CDR3 size: 18 residues. CDR1 and CDR2 from the germline V gene are DFQATT and SNEGSKA (reference sequence). This clonotype came up many times. As yet, its antigen is unknown. Study findings and constraints: Ophthalmopathy cases were set apart from stable hyperthyroidism by a 13 V-J model. Most thyroid-expanded clonotypes above 0.001 were also found in blood.

RNA transcripts gave rise to amplified TCR beta CDR3 regions. The HTBI set primed first-round TCR CDR3 RT-PCR. TCRdb reanalysed the multiplex PCR reads using MiXCR and keeps one entry per CDR3 protein. Of hundreds of thousands of distinct CDR3 sequences in the sample, roughly a quarter were seen once. Material for sequencing was blood. The genes are TRBV20-1 and TRBJ1-5; the match to TRBD1 covers 9 bases. The receptor comes from a young woman with Graves' ophthalmopathy. For the CDR3, the DNA is TGCAGTGCTAGAGAACGATACAGGGGGCGCCGGGGAACTCAGCCCCAGCATTTT. Amino acids: CSARERYRGRRGTQPQHF.